This is a list of T cell receptor beta chains from one sample in a study of blood T cell repertoires in COVID-19. Only in-frame clones appear in the TCRdb table, and some are missing; sequencing was by immunoSEQ multiplex PCR. The table has 90,000 or so clones, over 75% seen once. Sequenced: peripheral blood. The receptors stem from a man aged 80 or over with acute or convalescent COVID-19. The CDR3 runs from the conserved cysteine through the conserved F or W. The D gene is left open where the match is weak. Expanded clones get a size class; other rows say once, few or many, or leave the size out.

j_call: TRBJ2-2
v_call: TRBV5-1
clone_size: -
d_call: TRBD1
cdr3_nt: TGCGCCAGCAGCTCCTGGACAGGGGCGAACACCGGGGAGCTGTTTTTT
cdr3_aa: CASSSWTGANTGELFF

j_call: TRBJ2-3
v_call: TRBV5-1
clone_size: -
d_call: -
cdr3_nt: TGCGCCAGCAGCTTAACAGATAGCACAGATACGCAGTATTTT
cdr3_aa: CASSLTDSTDTQYF

j_call: TRBJ1-1
v_call: TRBV3-1/TRBV3-2
clone_size: -
d_call: TRBD1
cdr3_nt: TGTGCCAGCAGCCCGACAGGGCTGGGGACTGAAGCTTTCTTT
cdr3_aa: CASSPTGLGTEAFF

j_call: TRBJ1-2
v_call: TRBV7-3
clone_size: -
d_call: -
cdr3_nt: TGTGCCAGCAGCTCCCAGGGGAGCGGCTATGGCTACACCTTC
cdr3_aa: CASSSQGSGYGYTF

j_call: TRBJ1-5
v_call: TRBV19
clone_size: -
d_call: TRBD1
cdr3_nt: TGTGCCAGTAGTGCCCTCGGGGACAGGCGATCGCGTCTTAATCAGCCCCAGCATTTT
cdr3_aa: CASSALGDRRSRLNQPQHF

j_call: TRBJ2-5
v_call: TRBV2
clone_size: -
d_call: TRBD1
cdr3_nt: TGTGCCATCAAGGACGGACAGGGGACCCAAGAGACCCAGTACTTC
cdr3_aa: CAIKDGQGTQETQYF

j_call: TRBJ2-1
v_call: TRBV5-8
clone_size: -
d_call: TRBD1
cdr3_nt: TGTGCCAGCAGCTCGTTCACCGGGACAGCGTACAATGAGCAGTTCTTC
cdr3_aa: CASSSFTGTAYNEQFF

j_call: TRBJ1-5
v_call: TRBV29-1
clone_size: few
d_call: -
cdr3_nt: TGCAGCGACTTGGCCCGATTGAAGGGGGGGGGCAATCAGCCCCAGCATTTT
cdr3_aa: CSDLARLKGGGNQPQHF

j_call: TRBJ1-1
v_call: TRBV5-5
clone_size: once
d_call: TRBD1
cdr3_nt: TGTGCCAGCAGCTTGTACAGGGGGAACACTGAAGCTTTCTTT
cdr3_aa: CASSLYRGNTEAFF

j_call: TRBJ2-2
v_call: TRBV18
clone_size: few
d_call: -
cdr3_nt: TGTGCCAGCTCACCAGCGGCAGGGTCCACCGGGGAGCTGTTTTTT
cdr3_aa: CASSPAAGSTGELFF

j_call: TRBJ1-4
v_call: TRBV19
clone_size: few
d_call: -
cdr3_nt: TGTGCCAGTAGTACAGAAGGGGCTAATGAAAAACTGTTTTTT
cdr3_aa: CASSTEGANEKLFF

j_call: TRBJ1-5
v_call: TRBV18
clone_size: -
d_call: TRBD1
cdr3_nt: TGTGCCAGCTCACCACCGGGACAGGGGCGCTATAGCAATCAGCCCCAGCATTTT
cdr3_aa: CASSPPGQGRYSNQPQHF

j_call: TRBJ1-2
v_call: TRBV11-1
clone_size: -
d_call: TRBD1
cdr3_nt: TGTGCCAGCAGCTTGGAGACAGGGGTTACTGGCTACACCTTC
cdr3_aa: CASSLETGVTGYTF

j_call: TRBJ1-1
v_call: TRBV6-1
clone_size: -
d_call: -
cdr3_nt: TGTGCCAGCAGTGAAGGGGGGCGGATCACTGAAGCTTTCTTT
cdr3_aa: CASSEGGRITEAFF

j_call: TRBJ1-2
v_call: TRBV4-2
clone_size: -
d_call: -
cdr3_nt: TGTGCCAGCAGCCAAGAGTCCTCCCCGGTCTACACCTTC
cdr3_aa: CASSQESSPVYTF

j_call: TRBJ1-5
v_call: TRBV29-1
clone_size: -
d_call: TRBD1
cdr3_nt: TGCAGCGTTGGGGACAGGGGTCAGCCCCAGCATTTT
cdr3_aa: CSVGDRGQPQHF

j_call: TRBJ1-2
v_call: TRBV7-2
clone_size: -
d_call: -
cdr3_nt: TGTGCCAGCAGCCAGAATCCAGCTAACTATGGCTACACCTTC
cdr3_aa: CASSQNPANYGYTF

j_call: TRBJ1-2
v_call: TRBV27
clone_size: few
d_call: TRBD1
cdr3_nt: TGTGCCAGCAGTCCACGACAGGGTGTTATCCTCTTC
cdr3_aa: CASSPRQGVILF

j_call: TRBJ2-5
v_call: TRBV7-8
clone_size: few
d_call: -
cdr3_nt: TGTGCCAGCAGCTTAGGCGTACAAGAGACCCAGTACTTC
cdr3_aa: CASSLGVQETQYF

j_call: TRBJ2-7
v_call: TRBV5-5
clone_size: -
d_call: TRBD2
cdr3_nt: TGTGCCAGCAGCCGGACTAGCGGGAGCTCCTACGAGCAGTACTTC
cdr3_aa: CASSRTSGSSYEQYF

j_call: TRBJ2-1
v_call: TRBV6-6
clone_size: -
d_call: TRBD2
cdr3_nt: TGTGCCAGCGGTGGACTAGCGGGCGCGCAGTTCTTC
cdr3_aa: CASGGLAGAQFF

j_call: TRBJ1-2
v_call: TRBV5-6
clone_size: -
d_call: -
cdr3_nt: TGTGCCAGCAGCGGAGGACAGTGGGGCTACACCTTC
cdr3_aa: CASSGGQWGYTF

j_call: TRBJ1-2
v_call: TRBV24-1
clone_size: -
d_call: -
cdr3_nt: TGTGCCACCAGTTCCGGGGGTTTCACGGAGAGGTATGGCTACACCTTC
cdr3_aa: CATSSGGFTERYGYTF

j_call: TRBJ1-4
v_call: TRBV7-9
clone_size: once
d_call: -
cdr3_nt: TGTGCCAGCAGCACCCGAGGAACTAATGAAAAACTGTTTTTT
cdr3_aa: CASSTRGTNEKLFF

j_call: TRBJ1-1
v_call: TRBV4-3
clone_size: -
d_call: TRBD1
cdr3_nt: TGCGCCAGCAGCCGCGGGACAGTCAACACTGAAGCTTTCTTT
cdr3_aa: CASSRGTVNTEAFF

j_call: TRBJ1-6
v_call: TRBV4-2
clone_size: -
d_call: -
cdr3_nt: TGTGCCAGCAGCCCGGCCTACAGGGATAATTCACCCCTCCACTTT
cdr3_aa: CASSPAYRDNSPLHF

j_call: TRBJ2-5
v_call: TRBV5-1
clone_size: -
d_call: TRBD2
cdr3_nt: TGCGCCAGCAGCCGCGGGTCGAGCGGGGGGCCCCTAAATACCCAAGAGACCCAGTACTTC
cdr3_aa: CASSRGSSGGPLNTQETQYF

j_call: TRBJ2-1
v_call: TRBV27
clone_size: once
d_call: -
cdr3_nt: TGTGCCAGCAGTTTATACAGGGTCAGCGAGCAGTTCTTC
cdr3_aa: CASSLYRVSEQFF

j_call: TRBJ2-4
v_call: TRBV10-3
clone_size: -
d_call: -
cdr3_nt: TGTGCCATCATGTCCACGCTATTACTAGCCAAAAACATTCAGTACTTC
cdr3_aa: CAIMSTLLLAKNIQYF